The subject of this entry is one T cell receptor (beta chain). Its antigen is not known. The data were taken from a study of T cells after yellow fever vaccination. Overall study findings and caveats: The study found a weaker secondary response that peaked faster, day 5 versus 15. Any FACS-sorted repertoire could hold abundant clonotypes that contaminate it from the bulk population. There was a small share of clonotypes that showed up in both the CD4 and CD8 compartments.

Template switching with 5'RACE generated the TCR cDNA and added a universal primer site and UMIs. TCRdb re-analysed the 5' RACE reads in MiXCR, keeping a single row per CDR3 protein. The top ten clones hold roughly a sixth of a sample with approximately 510,000 distinct CDR3 sequences, just over 20% of them seen once. The source material was PBMCs, sampled less than 25 days after the first yellow fever vaccination. The TCR originated in a man aged 18-30 years who received the YFV17D yellow fever vaccine.

CDR3 DNA: TGTGCCAGCAGCTTGTGGGCAGTACAAGAGACCCAGTACTTC. Its protein is CASSLWAVQETQYF. The genes are TRBV5-5 and TRBJ2-5; D ambiguous. CDR3 size: 14 residues. V was pared by 1 base and J by 2 bases, with 9 bases between. Germline CDR1 reads SGHKS; CDR2 reads YYEKEE (reference sequence).